The clone carrying this T cell receptor (beta chain) came up once. The data belong to a study of shared T cell receptors in the human thymus. The length of the CDR3 is 15 residues. Trimming removed 4 bases at V and 4 bases at J, with 13 bases between. Germline V gene sequence: CDR1 KGHSH, CDR2 LQKENI. The assay was immunoSEQ multiplex PCR, and TCRdb's table has in-frame clones only and misses some. This table has roughly 410,000 clones, roughly 94% appearing once. This sequence originates from a human donor. The chain uses TRBV18 and TRBJ2-2; tentative D call: TRBD1 (6 bases). Sequences were obtained from thymocytes. The CDR3 nucleotides read TGTGCCAGCTCACACAAGGACAGATGCACCGGGGAGCTGTTTTTT. Translating it yields CASSHKDRCTGELFF.